This T cell receptor beta chain was profiled in a study of cytomegalovirus exposure and HLA in healthy donors. Looking at the study overall: The same platform was used for the 100 to 150 validation repertoires and the 600 to 850 first-cohort repertoires, a later analysis reported.

The method was immunoSEQ multiplex PCR; TCRdb's version includes in-frame clones alone and lacks a portion of them. Here the sample spans about 120,000 clones, over 75% being singletons. Study findings and constraints: Cytomegalovirus association was assigned to approximately 180 TCR beta chains.

Germline CDR1 reads SGDLS; CDR2 reads YYNGEE. V was cut by 0 bases and J by 4 bases, with 11 bases left in between. The CDR3 is 14 amino acids. This clone has a single count. What it binds is not known. This chain connects TRBV9 to TRBJ2-7; tentative D call: TRBD1 (6 bases). The sequencing input was PBMCs. This sequence originates from a woman aged 25 to 45 in good health and CMV-seronegative. CDR3 sequence reads: CASSVAGTPYEQYF. The CDR3 region has the DNA TGTGCCAGCAGCGTAGCAGGGACACCTTACGAGCAGTACTTC.